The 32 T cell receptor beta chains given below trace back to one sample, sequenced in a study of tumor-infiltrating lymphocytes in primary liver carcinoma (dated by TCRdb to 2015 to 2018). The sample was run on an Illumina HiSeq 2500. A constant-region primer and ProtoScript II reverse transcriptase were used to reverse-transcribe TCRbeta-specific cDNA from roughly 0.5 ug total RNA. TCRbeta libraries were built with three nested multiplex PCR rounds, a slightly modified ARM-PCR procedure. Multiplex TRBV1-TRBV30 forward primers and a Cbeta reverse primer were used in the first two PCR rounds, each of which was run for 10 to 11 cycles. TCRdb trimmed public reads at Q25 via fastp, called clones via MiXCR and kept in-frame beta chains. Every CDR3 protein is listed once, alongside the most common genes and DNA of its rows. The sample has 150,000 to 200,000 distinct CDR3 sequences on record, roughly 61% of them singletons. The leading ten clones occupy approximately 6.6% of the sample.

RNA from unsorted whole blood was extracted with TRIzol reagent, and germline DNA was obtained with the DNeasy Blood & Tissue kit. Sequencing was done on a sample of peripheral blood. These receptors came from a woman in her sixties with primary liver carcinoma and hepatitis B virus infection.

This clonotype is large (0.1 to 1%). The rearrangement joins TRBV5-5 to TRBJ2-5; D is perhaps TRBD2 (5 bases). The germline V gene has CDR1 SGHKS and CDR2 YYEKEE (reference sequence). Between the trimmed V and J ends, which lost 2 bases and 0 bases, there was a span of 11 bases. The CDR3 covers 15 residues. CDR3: CASSFGLMNQETQYF. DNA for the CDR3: TGTGCCAGCAGCTTTGGACTCATGAACCAAGAGACCCAGTACTTC.

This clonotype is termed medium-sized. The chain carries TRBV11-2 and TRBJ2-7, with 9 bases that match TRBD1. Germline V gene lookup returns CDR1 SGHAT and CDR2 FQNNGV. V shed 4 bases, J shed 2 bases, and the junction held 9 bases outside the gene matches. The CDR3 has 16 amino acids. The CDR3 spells CASSSLRRQGAYEQYF. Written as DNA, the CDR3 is TGTGCCAGCAGCTCCCTCCGCCGACAGGGGGCCTACGAGCAGTACTTC.

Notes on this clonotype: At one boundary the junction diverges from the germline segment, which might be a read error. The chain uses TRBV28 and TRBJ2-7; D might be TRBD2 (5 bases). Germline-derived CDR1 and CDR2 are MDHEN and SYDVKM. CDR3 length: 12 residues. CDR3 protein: CASSLAGSEQYF. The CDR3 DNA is TGTGCCAGCAGTTTGGCGGGCTCCGAGCAGTATTTC.

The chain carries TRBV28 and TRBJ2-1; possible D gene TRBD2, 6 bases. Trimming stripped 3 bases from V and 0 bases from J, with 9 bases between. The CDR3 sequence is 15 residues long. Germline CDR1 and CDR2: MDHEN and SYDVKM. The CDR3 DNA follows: TGTGCCAGCAGTTTCAGGACTAACTCCTACAATGAGCAGTTCTTC. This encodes CASSFRTNSYNEQFF. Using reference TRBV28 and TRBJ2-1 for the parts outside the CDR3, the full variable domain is DVKVTQSSRYLVKRTGEKVFLECVQDMDHENMFWYRQDPGLGLRLIYFSYDVKMKEKGDIPEGYSVSREKKERFSLILESASTNQTSMYLCASSFRTNSYNEQFFGPGTRLTVL.

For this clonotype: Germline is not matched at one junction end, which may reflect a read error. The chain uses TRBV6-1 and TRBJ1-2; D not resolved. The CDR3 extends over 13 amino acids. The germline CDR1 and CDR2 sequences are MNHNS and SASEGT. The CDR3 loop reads CTSSFDRNPSYTF. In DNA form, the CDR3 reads TGTACCAGCTCTTTTGATAGGAATCCAAGCTACACCTTC.

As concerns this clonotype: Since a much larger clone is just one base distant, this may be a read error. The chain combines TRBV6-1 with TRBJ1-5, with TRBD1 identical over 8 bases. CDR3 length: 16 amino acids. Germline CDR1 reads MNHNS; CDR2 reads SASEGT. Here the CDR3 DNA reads TGTACCAGCAGAGAAACTGACAGGGGTCACAATCAGCCCCAGCATTTT. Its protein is CTSRETDRGHNQPQHF.

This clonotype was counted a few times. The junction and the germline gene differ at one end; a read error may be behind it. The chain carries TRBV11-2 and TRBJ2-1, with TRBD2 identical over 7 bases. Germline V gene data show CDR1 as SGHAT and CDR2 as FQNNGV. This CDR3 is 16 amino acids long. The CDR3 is CASSLGSLADYNGQFF. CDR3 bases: TGTGCCAGCAGCCTAGGTTCTCTAGCGGACTACAATGGGCAGTTCTTC.

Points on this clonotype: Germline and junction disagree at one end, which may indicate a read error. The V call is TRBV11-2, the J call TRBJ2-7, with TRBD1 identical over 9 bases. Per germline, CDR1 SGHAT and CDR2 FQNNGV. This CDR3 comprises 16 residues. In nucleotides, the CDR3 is TGTGCTAGCAGCCCCCTCCGCCGACAGGGGGCCTACGAGCAGTACTTC. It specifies CASSPLRRQGAYEQYF.

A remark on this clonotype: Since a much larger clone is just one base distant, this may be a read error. In DNA, the CDR3 is TGTGCCAGCGGTTTGCTTCCAGAGACCCAGTACTTC. It specifies CASGLLPETQYF. The chain recombines TRBV12-3 or TRBV12-4 with TRBJ2-5; no firm D call. CDR3 length equals 12 residues.

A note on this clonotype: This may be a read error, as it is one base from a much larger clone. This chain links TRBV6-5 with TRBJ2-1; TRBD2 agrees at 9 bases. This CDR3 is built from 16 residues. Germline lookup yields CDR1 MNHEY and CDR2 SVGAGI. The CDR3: CASSYDVAGVSNDQFF. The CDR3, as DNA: TGTGCCAGCAGTTACGATGTAGCGGGAGTGTCCAATGATCAGTTCTTC.

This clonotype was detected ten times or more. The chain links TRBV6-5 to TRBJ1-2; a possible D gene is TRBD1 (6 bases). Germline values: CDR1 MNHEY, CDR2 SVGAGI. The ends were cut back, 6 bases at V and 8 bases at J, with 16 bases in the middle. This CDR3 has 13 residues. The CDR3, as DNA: TGTGCCAGCAGCTTCGACAGGTCGCGCGGCTACACCTTC. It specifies CASSFDRSRGYTF.

The CDR3 reads CGAQVHYGYTF. The CDR3 region has the DNA TGCGGCGCCCAAGTACACTATGGCTACACCTTC. The chain uses TRBV29-1 and TRBJ1-2; D not resolved. The CDR3 is 11 amino acids. Germline V gives CDR1 SQVTM, CDR2 ANQGSEA.

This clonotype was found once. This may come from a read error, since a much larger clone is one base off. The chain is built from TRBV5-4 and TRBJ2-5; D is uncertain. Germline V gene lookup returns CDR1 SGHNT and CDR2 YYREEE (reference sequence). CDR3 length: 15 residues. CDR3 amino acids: CAGSLSSRAQETQYF. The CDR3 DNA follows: TGTGCCGGCAGCTTATCTTCTAGGGCCCAAGAGACCCAGTACTTC.

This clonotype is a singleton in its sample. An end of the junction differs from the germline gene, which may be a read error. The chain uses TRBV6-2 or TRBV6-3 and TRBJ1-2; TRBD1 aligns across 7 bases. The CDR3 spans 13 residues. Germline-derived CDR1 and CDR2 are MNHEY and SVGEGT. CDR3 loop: CDSSVTGERGYTF. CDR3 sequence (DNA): TGTGACAGCAGTGTTACAGGGGAGCGCGGCTACACCTTC.

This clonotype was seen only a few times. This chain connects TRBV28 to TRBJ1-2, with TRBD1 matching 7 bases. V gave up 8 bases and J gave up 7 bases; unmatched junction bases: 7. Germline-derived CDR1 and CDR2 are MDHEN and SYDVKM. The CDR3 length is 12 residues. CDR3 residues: CASQTHRGGYTF. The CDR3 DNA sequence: TGTGCCAGCCAAACTCACAGGGGTGGCTACACCTTC.

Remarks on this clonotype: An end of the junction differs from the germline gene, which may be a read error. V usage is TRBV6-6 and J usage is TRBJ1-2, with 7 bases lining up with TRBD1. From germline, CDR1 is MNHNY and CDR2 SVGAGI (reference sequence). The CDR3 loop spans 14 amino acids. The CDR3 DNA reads TGTGCCTGCAACCCCAAGACAGGGCGCCAAGGCTACACCTTT. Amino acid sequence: CACNPKTGRQGYTF.

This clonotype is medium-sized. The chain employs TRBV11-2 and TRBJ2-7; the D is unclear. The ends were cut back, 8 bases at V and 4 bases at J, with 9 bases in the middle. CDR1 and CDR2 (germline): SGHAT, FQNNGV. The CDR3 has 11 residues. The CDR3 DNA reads TGTGCCAGCGGCCGGAAATACGAGCAGTACTTC. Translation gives CASGRKYEQYF.

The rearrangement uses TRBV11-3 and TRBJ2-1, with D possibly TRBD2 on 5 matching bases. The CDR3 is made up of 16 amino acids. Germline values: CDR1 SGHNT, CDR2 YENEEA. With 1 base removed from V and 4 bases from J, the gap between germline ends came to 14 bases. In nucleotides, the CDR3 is TGTGCCAGCAGCTTAGCCCCAACGGGAATATACAATGAGCAGTTCTTC. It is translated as CASSLAPTGIYNEQFF.

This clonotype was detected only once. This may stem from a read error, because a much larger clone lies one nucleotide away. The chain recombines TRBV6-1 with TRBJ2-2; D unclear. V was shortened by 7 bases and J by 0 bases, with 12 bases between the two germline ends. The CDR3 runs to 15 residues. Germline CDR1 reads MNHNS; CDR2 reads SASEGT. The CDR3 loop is CASNEHSANTGELFF. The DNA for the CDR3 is TGTGCCAGCAATGAGCACTCCGCGAACACCGGGGAGCTGTTTTTT.

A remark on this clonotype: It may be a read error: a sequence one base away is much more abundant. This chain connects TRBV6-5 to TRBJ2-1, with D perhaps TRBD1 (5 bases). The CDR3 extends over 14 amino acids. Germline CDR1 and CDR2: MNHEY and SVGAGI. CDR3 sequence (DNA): TGTGTCAGCAGTCTTCAAACTCAGGGCAATGAGCAGTTCTTC. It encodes CVSSLQTQGNEQFF.

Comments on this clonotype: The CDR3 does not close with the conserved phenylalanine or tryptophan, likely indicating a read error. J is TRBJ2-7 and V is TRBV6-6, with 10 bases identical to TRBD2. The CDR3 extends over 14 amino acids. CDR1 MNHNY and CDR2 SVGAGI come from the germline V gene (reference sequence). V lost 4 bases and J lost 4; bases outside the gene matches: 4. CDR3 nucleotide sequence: TGTGCCAGCAGTTCAGCTAGCGGGAGTTACGAGCAGTACATC. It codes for CASSSASGSYEQYI.

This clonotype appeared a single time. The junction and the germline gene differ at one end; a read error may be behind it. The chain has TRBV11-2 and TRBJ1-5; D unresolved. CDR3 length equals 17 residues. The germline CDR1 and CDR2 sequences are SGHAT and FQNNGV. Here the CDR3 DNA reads TGTGCCAGCAGCTTAGGCCTATCGGGGTCTGAGAATCAGCCCCGGCATTTT. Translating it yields CASSLGLSGSENQPRHF.

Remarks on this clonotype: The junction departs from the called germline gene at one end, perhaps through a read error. CDR3: CGSSQWDLGTGELFF. CDR3 bases: TGCGGCAGCAGTCAATGGGACCTAGGAACCGGGGAGCTGTTTTTT. The rearrangement links TRBV5-1 to TRBJ2-2, with D tentatively TRBD1 or TRBD2 (5 bases each). CDR1 and CDR2 (germline): SGHRS, YFSETQ. The CDR3 has 15 amino acids.

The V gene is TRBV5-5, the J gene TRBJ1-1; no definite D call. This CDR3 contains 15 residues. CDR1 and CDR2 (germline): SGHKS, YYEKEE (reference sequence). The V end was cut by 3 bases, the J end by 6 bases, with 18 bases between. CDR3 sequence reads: CASSSATGRNSEAFF. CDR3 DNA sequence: TGTGCCAGCAGCTCGGCCACGGGGAGAAACTCTGAAGCTTTCTTT.

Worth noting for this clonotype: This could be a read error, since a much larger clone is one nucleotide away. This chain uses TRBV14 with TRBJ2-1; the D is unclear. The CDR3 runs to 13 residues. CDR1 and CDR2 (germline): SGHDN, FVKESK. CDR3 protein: CARSQVAHGEQFF. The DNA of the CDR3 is TGTGCCAGGAGCCAAGTGGCCCACGGTGAGCAGTTCTTC. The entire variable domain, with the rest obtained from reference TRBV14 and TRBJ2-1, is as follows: EAGVTQFPSHSVIEKGQTVTLRCDPISGHDNLYWYRRVMGKEIKFLLHFVKESKQDESGMPNNRFLAERTGGTYSTLKVQPAELEDSGVYFCARSQVAHGEQFFGPGTRLTVL.

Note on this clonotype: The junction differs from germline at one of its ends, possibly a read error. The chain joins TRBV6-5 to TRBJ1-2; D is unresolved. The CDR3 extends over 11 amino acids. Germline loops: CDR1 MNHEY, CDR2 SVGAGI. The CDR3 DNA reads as TGTGCCAGCGGCGCAGGATATGGCTTCACCTTC. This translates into CASGAGYGFTF.

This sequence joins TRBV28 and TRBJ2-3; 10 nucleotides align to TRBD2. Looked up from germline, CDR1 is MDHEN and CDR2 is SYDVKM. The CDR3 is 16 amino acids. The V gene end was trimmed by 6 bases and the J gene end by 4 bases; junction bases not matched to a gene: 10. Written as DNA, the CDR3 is TGTGCCAGCAGCCTGAGTGGGACTAGCGCCGCAGATACGCAGTATTTT. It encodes CASSLSGTSAADTQYF.

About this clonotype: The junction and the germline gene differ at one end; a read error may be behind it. CDR3 DNA: TGTGCCAGCAGACTCAAGACTAGCGTTAGTGGCTTGGGTGAGCAGTCCTTC. Its protein product is CASRLKTSVSGLGEQSF. This rearrangement joins TRBV11-1 to TRBJ2-1; 8 bases agree with TRBD2. Looked up from germline, CDR1 is SGHAT and CDR2 is FQDESV (reference sequence). CDR3 length equals 17 residues. Supplemented by reference TRBV11-1 and TRBJ2-1, the full variable domain reads EAEVAQSPRYKITEKSQAVAFWCDPISGHATLYWYRQILGQGPELLVQFQDESVVDDSQLPKDRFSAERLKGVDSTLKIQPAELGDSAMYLCASRLKTSVSGLGEQSFGPGTRLTVL.

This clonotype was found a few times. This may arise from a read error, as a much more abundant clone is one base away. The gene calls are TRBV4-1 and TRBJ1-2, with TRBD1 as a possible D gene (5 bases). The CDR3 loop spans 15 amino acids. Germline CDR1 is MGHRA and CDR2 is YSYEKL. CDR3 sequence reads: CAGSQGPAGTYGYTF. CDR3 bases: TGCGCCGGCAGCCAAGGTCCGGCCGGGACTTATGGCTACACCTTC.

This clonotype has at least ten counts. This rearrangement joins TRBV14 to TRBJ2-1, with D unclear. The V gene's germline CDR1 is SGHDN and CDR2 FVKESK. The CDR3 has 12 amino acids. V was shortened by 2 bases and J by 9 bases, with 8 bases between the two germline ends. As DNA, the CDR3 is TGTGCCAGCAGCCAAACGGGCCCTGAGCAGTTCTTC. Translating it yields CASSQTGPEQFF.

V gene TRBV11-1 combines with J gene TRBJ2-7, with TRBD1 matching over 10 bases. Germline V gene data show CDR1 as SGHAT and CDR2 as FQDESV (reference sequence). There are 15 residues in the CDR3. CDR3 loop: CNSSPRQGAAYEQYF. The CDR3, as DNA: TGTAACAGCAGCCCACGACAGGGGGCCGCCTACGAGCAGTACTTC.

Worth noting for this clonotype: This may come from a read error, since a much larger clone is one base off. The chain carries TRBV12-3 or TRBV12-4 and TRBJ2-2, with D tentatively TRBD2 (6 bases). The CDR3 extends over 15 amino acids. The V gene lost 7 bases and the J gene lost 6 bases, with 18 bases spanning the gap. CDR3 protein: CASNPGLVQPGELFF. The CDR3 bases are TGTGCCAGCAATCCGGGACTCGTCCAACCCGGGGAGCTGTTTTTT.